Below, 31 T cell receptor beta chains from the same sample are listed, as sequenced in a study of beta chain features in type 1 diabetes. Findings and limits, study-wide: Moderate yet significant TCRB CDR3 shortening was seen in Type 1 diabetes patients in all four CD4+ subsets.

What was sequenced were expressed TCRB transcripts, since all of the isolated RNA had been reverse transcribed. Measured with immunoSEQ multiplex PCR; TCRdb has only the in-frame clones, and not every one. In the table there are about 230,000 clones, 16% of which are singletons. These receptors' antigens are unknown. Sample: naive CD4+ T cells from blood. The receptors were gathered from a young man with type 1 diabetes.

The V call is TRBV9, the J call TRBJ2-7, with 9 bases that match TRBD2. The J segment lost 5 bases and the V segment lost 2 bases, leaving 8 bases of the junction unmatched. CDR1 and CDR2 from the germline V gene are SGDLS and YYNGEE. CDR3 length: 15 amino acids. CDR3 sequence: CASSVLAGDKDEQYF. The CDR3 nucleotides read TGTGCCAGCAGCGTCTTAGCGGGAGACAAGGACGAGCAGTACTTC.

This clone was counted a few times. The CDR3: CASSQDTSQPQHF. The CDR3 region has the DNA TGCGCCAGCAGCCAAGATACTTCTCAGCCCCAGCATTTT. The chain links TRBV4-3 to TRBJ1-5; no clear D. The length of the CDR3 is 13 residues. Looked up from germline, CDR1 is LGHNA and CDR2 is YSLEER. V was shortened by 0 bases and J by 6 bases, with 6 bases between the two germline ends.

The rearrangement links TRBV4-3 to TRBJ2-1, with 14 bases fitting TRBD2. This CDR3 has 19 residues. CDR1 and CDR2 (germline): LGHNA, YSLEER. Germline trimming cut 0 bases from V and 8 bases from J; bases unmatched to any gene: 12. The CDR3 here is CASSQDPAGTSGSQYEQFF. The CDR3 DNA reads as TGCGCCAGCAGCCAAGACCCCGCGGGGACTAGCGGGAGTCAATATGAGCAGTTCTTC.

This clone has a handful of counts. CDR3: CSVAQGSEQFF. The CDR3 nucleotides are TGCAGCGTTGCGCAGGGGAGTGAGCAGTTCTTC. The chain carries TRBV29-1 and TRBJ2-1; D perhaps matches TRBD1 (6 bases). Germline CDR1 is SQVTM and CDR2 is ANQGSEA. The CDR3 has 11 residues. V shed 4 bases and J shed 9 bases, with 10 bases lying between them.

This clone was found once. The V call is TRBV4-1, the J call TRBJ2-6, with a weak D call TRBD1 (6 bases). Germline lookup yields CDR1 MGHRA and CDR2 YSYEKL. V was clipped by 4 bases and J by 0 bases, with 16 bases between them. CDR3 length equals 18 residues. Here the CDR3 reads CASSRELGADSGANVLTF. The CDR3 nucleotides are TGCGCCAGCAGCCGTGAATTGGGGGCCGACTCTGGGGCCAACGTCCTGACTTTC.

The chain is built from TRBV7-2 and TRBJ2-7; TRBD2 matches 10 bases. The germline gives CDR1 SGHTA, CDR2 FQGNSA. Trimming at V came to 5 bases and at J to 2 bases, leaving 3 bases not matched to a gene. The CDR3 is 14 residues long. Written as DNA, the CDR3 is TGTGCCAGCAGCCCGGGACTAGCGACCTACGAGCAGTACTTC. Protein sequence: CASSPGLATYEQYF.

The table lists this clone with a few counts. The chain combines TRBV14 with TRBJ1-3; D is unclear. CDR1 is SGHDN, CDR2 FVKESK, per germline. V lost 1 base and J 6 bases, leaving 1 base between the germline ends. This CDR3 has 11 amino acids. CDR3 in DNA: TGTGCCAGCAGCCAAGCAAACACCATATATTTT. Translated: CASSQANTIYF.

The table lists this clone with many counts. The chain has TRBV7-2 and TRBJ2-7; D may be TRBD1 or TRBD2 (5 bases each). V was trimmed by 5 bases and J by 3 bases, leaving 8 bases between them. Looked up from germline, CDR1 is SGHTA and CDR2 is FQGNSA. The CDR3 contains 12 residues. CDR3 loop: CASSRDGYEQYF. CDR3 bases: TGTGCCAGCAGCCGGGACGGCTACGAGCAGTACTTC.

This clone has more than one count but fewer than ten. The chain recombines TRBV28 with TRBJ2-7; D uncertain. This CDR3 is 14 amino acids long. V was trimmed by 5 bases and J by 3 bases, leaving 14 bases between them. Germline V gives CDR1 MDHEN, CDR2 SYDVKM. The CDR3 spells CASSLTGLNYEQYF. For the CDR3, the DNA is TGTGCCAGCAGTCTGACGGGTCTCAACTACGAGCAGTACTTC.

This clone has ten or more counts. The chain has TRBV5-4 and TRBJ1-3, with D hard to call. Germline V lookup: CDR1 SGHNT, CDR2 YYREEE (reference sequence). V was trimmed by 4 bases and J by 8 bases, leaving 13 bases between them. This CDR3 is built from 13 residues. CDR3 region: CASSMGGADTIYF. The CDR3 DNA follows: TGTGCCAGCAGCATGGGTGGAGCGGACACCATATATTTT.

The chain's CDR3 is CSAFRREQYF. The DNA of the CDR3 is TGCAGTGCTTTTAGAAGAGAGCAGTACTTC. The V call is TRBV20-1, the J call TRBJ2-7; D is undetermined. The length of the CDR3 is 10 residues. Germline V CDR1 and CDR2: DFQATT, SNEGSKA (reference sequence). The V end was cut by 5 bases, the J end by 7 bases, with 9 bases between.

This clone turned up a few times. Here the CDR3 DNA reads TGTGCCAGCAGCTCGGGACAGGAGGGCGAGCAGTACTTC. This encodes CASSSGQEGEQYF. The chain is built from TRBV7-9 and TRBJ2-7; 8 bases align to TRBD1. Germline V gene sequence: CDR1 SEHNR, CDR2 FQNEAQ (reference sequence). With 4 bases clipped from V and 6 bases from J, the junction kept 5 bases outside the gene matches. The CDR3 has 13 residues.

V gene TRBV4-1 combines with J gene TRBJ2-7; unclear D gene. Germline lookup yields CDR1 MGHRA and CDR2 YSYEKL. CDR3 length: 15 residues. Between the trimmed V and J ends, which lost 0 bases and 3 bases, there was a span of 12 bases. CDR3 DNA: TGCGCCAGCAGCCAAGATCACACCGTAGGCTACGAGCAGTACTTC. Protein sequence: CASSQDHTVGYEQYF.

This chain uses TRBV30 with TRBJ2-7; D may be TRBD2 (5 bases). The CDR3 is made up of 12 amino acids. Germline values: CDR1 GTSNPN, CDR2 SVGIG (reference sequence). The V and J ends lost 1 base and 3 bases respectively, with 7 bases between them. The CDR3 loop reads CAWSASYYEQYF. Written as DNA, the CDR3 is TGTGCCTGGAGTGCTAGCTACTACGAGCAGTACTTC.

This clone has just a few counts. Written as DNA, the CDR3 is TGTGCCATCACCGGGACAGGGGGTATGACCGGGGAGCTGTTTTTT. Its translation: CAITGTGGMTGELFF. The chain carries TRBV10-3 and TRBJ2-2; 11 nucleotides align to TRBD1. Germline CDR1 and CDR2: ENHRY and SYGVKD. V shed 7 bases and J 5 bases; nucleotides not matched to a gene: 6. The CDR3 is 15 amino acids.

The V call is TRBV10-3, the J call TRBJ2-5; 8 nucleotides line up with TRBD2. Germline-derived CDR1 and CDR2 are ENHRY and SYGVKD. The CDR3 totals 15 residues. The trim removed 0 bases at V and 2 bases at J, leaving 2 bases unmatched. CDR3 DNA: TGTGCCATCAGTGAGTCTCGCGGGGGGCAAGAGACCCAGTACTTC. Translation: CAISESRGGQETQYF.

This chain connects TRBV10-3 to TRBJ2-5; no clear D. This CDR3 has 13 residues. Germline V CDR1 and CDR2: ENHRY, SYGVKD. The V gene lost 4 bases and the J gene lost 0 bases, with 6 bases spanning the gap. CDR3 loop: CAISARNQETQYF. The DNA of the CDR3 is TGTGCCATCAGTGCCAGGAACCAAGAGACCCAGTACTTC.

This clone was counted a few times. The CDR3 spells CAISAGASGSTETQYF. In nucleotides, the CDR3 is TGTGCCATCAGTGCCGGGGCTAGCGGGAGTACGGAGACCCAGTACTTC. The chain combines TRBV10-3 with TRBJ2-5; 10 bases line up with TRBD2. CDR3 size: 16 residues. V shed 4 bases and J 5 bases; nucleotides not matched to a gene: 10. Germline assignment: CDR1 ENHRY and CDR2 SYGVKD.

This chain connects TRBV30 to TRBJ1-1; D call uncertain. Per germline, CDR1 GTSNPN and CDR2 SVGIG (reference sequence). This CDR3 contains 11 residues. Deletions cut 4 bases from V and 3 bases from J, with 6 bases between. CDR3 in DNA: TGTGCCTGGAATAGGGACACTGAAGCTTTCTTT. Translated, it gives CAWNRDTEAFF.

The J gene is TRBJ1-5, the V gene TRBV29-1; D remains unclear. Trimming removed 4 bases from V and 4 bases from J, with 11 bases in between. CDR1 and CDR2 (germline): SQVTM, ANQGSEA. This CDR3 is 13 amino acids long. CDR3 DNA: TGCAGCGTTGGTCGGGGTACTAATCAGCCCCAGCATTTT. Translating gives CSVGRGTNQPQHF. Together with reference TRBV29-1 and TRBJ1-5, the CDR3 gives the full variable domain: SAVISQKPSRDICQRGTSLTIQCQVDSQVTMMFWYRQQPGQSLTLIATANQGSEATYESGFVIDKFPISRPNLTFSTLTVSNMSPEDSSIYLCSVGRGTNQPQHFGDGTRLSIL.

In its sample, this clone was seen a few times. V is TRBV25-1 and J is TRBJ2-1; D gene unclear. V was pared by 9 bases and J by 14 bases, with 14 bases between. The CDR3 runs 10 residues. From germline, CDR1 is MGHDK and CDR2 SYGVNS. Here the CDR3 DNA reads TGTGCCAGATCATTGGGTTCCGAGTTCTTC. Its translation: CARSLGSEFF. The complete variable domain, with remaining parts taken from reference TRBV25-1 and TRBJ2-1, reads EADIYQTPRYLVIGTGKKITLECSQTMGHDKMYWYQQDPGMELHLIHYSYGVNSTEKGDLSSESTVSRIRTEHFPLTLESARPSHTSQYLCARSLGSEFFGPGTRLTVL.

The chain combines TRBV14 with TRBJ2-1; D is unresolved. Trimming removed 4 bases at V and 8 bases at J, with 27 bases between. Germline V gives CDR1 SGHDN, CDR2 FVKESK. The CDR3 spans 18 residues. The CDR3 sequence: CASSRHYISFGLFDEQFF. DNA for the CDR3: TGTGCCAGCAGCCGCCATTATATCTCCTTCGGCTTATTCGATGAGCAGTTCTTC.

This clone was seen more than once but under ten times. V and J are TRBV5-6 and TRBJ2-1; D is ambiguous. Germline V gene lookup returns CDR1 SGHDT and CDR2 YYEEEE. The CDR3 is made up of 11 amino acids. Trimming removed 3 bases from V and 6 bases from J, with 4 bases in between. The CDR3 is CASSSANEQFF. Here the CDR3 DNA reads TGTGCCAGCAGCTCTGCCAATGAGCAGTTCTTC.

The CDR3 region has the DNA TGTGCCTGGATTTTGGAGGGGAGGAACACTGAAGCTTTCTTT. Residues: CAWILEGRNTEAFF. The chain couples TRBV30 to TRBJ1-1; a possible D gene is TRBD1 (5 bases). CDR1 and CDR2 (germline): GTSNPN, SVGIG (reference sequence). The CDR3 covers 14 residues. Trimming pared 4 bases from V and 1 base from J, leaving 13 bases between.

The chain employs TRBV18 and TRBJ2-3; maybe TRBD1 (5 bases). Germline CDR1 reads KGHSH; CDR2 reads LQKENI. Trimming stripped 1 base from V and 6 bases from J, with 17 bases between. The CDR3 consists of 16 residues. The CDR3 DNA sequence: TGTGCCAGCTCACCACAGTCATCATCACAGGTGGATACGCAGTATTTT. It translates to CASSPQSSSQVDTQYF.

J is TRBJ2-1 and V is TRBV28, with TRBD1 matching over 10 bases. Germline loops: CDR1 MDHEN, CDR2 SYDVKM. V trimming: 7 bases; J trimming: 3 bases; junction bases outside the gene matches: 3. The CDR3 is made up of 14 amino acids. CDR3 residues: CASNRDRGYNEQFF. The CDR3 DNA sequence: TGTGCCAGCAACCGGGACAGGGGCTACAATGAGCAGTTCTTC.

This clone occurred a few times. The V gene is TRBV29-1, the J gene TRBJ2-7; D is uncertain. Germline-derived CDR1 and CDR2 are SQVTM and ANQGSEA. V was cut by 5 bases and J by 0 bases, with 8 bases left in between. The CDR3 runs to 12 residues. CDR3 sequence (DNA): TGCAGCGTTCGGGTCATCTCCTACGAGCAGTACTTC. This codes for CSVRVISYEQYF.

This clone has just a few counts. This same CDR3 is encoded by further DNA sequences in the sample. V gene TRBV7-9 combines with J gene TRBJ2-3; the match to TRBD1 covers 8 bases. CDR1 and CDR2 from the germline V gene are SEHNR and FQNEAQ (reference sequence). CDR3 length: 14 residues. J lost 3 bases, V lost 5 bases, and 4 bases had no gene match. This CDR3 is CASSLGQGTDTQYF. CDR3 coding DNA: TGTGCCAGCAGCCTTGGACAGGGTACAGATACGCAGTATTTT.

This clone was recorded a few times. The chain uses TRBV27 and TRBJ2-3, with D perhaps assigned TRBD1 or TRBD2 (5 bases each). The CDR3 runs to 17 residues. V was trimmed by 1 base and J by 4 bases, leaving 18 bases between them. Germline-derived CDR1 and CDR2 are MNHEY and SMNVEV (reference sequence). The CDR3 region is CASSLLGSPKGPDTQYF. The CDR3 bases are TGTGCCAGCAGTTTATTAGGCTCGCCGAAGGGACCAGATACGCAGTATTTT.

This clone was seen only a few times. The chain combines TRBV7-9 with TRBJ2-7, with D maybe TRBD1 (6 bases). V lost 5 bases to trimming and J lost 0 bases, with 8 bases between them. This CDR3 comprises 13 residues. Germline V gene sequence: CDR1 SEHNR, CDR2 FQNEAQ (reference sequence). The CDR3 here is CASSPGASYEQYF. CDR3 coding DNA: TGTGCCAGCAGCCCAGGGGCCTCCTACGAGCAGTACTTC. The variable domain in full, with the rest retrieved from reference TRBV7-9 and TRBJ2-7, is DTGVSQNPRHKITKRGQNVTFRCDPISEHNRLYWYRQTLGQGPEFLTYFQNEAQLEKSRLLSDRFSAERPKGSFSTLEIQRTEQGDSAMYLCASSPGASYEQYFGPGTRLTVT.

The CDR3 region is CASSLAGTGISTDTQYF. CDR3 sequence (DNA): TGTGCCAGCAGCTTGGCCGGGACAGGGATTAGCACAGATACGCAGTATTTT. The chain employs TRBV7-2 and TRBJ2-3; TRBD1 matches at 9 bases. V shed 3 bases, J shed 0 bases, and the junction held 7 bases outside the gene matches. From germline, CDR1 is SGHTA and CDR2 FQGNSA. The CDR3 runs 17 residues.